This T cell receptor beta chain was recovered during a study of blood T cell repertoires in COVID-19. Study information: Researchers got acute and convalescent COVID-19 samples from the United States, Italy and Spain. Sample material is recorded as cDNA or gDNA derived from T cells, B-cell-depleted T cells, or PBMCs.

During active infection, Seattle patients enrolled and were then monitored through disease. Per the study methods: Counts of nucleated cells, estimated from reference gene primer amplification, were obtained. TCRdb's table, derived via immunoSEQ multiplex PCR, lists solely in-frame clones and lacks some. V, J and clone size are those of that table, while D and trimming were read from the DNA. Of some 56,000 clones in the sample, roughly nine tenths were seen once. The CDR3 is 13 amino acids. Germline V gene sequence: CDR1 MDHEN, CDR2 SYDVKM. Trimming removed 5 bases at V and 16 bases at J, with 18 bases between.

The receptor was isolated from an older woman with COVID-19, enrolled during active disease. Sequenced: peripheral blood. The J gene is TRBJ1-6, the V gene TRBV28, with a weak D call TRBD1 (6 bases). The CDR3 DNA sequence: TGTGCCAGCAGTCACCAACAGGGCCCTATTCTCCACTTT. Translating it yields CASSHQQGPILHF.